Here is one TCR beta chain with its context. These data come from a study of shared clonotypes between healthy human individuals. The CDR3 is made up of 14 amino acids. Unmatched junction bases numbered 8, after V lost 1 base and J lost 9 bases. Germline V gene sequence: CDR1 SQVTM, CDR2 ANQGSEA. The data were produced by immunoSEQ multiplex PCR, yet TCRdb's version contains in-frame clones alone and is incomplete. The sample records 500,000 to 650,000 clones, roughly 79% being singletons. The sequence derives from a woman between 35 and 50 years old in good health. Some clones in this sample may be carry-over from other donors' samples. The rearrangement joins TRBV29-1 to TRBJ2-1, with 8 bases that match TRBD2. The sequenced material came from PBMCs. This CDR3 reads CSVEGGTSIGEQFF. CDR3 sequence (DNA): TGCAGCGTTGAAGGGGGGACTAGTATCGGTGAGCAGTTCTTC.